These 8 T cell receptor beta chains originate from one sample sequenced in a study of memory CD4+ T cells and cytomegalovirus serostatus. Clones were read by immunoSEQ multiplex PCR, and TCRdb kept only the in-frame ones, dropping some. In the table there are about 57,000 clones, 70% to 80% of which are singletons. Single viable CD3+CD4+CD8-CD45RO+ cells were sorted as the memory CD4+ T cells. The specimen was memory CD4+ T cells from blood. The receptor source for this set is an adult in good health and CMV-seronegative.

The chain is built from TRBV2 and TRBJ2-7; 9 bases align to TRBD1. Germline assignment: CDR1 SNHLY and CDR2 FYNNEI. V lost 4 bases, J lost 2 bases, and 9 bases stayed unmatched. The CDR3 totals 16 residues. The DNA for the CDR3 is TGTGCCAGCAGTGGGGGGACAGGGTCGATACCCTACGAGCAGTACTTC. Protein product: CASSGGTGSIPYEQYF.

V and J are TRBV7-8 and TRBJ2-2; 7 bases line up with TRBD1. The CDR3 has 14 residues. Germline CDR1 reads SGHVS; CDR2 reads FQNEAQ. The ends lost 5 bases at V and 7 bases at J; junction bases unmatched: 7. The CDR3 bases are TGTGCCAGCAGCCCGCGGACAGGCCTCGGGGAGCTGTTTTTT. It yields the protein CASSPRTGLGELFF.

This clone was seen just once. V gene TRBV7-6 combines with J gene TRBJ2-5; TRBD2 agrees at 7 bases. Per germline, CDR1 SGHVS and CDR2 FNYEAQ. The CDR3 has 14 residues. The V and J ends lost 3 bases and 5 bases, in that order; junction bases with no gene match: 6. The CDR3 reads CASSLSRGGETQYF. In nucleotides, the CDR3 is TGTGCCAGCAGCTTGAGTCGCGGGGGTGAGACCCAGTACTTC.

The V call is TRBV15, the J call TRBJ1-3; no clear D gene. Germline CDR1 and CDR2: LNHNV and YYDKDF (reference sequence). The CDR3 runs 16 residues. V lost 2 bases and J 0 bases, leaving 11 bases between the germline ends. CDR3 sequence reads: CATSRSNVGSGNTIYF. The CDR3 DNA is TGTGCCACCAGCAGATCCAACGTGGGCTCTGGAAACACCATATATTTT.

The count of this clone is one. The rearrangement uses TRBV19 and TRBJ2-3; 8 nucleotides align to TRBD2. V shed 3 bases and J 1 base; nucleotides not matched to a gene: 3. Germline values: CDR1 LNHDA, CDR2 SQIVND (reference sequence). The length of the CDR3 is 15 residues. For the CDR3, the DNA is TGTGCCAGTAGTATTGGCGGGGGGCGCACAGATACGCAGTATTTT. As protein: CASSIGGGRTDTQYF.

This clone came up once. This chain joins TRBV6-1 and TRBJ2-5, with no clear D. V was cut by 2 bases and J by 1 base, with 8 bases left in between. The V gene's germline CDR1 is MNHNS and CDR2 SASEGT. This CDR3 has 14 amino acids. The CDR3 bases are TGTGCCAGCAGTGAATTTGGCAGCCAAGAGACCCAGTACTTC. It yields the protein CASSEFGSQETQYF.

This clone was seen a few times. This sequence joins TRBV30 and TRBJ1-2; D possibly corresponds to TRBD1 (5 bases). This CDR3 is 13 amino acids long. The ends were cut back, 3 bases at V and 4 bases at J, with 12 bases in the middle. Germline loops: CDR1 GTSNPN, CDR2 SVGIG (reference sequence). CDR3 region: CAWRQSGGYGYTF. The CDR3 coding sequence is TGTGCCTGGAGACAGTCTGGGGGCTATGGCTACACCTTC. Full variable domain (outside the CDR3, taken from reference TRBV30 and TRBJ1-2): SQTIHQWPATLVQPVGSPLSLECTVEGTSNPNLYWYRQAAGRGLQLLFYSVGIGQISSEVPQNLSASRPQDRQFILSSKKLLLSDSGFYLCAWRQSGGYGYTFGSGTRLTVV.

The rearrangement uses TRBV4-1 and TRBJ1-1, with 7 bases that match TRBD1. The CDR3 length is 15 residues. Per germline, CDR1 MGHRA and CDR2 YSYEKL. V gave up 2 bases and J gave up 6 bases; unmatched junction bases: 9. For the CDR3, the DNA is TGCGCCAGCAGCCAACCCGACAGGGAAGTCTCTGAAGCTTTCTTT. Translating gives CASSQPDREVSEAFF.